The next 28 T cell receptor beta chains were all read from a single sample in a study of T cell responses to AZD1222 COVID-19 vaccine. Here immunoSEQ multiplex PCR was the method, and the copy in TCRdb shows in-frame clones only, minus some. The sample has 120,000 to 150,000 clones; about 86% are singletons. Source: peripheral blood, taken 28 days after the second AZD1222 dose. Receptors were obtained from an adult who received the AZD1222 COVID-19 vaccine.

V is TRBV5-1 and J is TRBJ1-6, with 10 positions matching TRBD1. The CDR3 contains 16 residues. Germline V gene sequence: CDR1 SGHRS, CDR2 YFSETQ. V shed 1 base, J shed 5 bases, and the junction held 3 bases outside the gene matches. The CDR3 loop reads CASSLLGTGDNSPLHF. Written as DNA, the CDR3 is TGCGCCAGCAGCTTGCTTGGGACAGGGGATAATTCACCCCTCCACTTT.

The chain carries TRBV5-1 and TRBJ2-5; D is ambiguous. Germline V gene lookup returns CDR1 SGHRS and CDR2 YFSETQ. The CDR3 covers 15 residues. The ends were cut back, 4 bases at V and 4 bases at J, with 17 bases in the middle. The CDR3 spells CASSQHFSVGETQYF. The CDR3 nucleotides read TGCGCCAGCAGCCAACATTTCTCCGTTGGAGAGACCCAGTACTTC.

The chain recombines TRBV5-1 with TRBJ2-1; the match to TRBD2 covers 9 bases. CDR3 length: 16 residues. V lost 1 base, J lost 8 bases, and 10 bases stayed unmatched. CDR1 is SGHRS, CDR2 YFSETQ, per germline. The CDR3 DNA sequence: TGCGCCAGCAGCTTGCAGGCGGGAGGGCCCTCGGATGAGCAGTTCTTC. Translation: CASSLQAGGPSDEQFF.

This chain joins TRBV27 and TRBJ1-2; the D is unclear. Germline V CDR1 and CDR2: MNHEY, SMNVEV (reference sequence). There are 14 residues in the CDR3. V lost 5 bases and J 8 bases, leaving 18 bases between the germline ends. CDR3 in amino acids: CASSPLVGSGGYTF. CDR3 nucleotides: TGTGCCAGCAGTCCGTTAGTGGGTTCAGGAGGCTACACCTTC.

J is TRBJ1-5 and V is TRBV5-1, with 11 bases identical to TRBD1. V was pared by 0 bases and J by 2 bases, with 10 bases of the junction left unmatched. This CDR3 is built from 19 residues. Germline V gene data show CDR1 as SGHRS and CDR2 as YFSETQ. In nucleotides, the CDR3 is TGCGCCAGCAGCTTGGATCGGTGGACAGGGGGCATGGGCAATCAGCCCCAGCATTTT. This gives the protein CASSLDRWTGGMGNQPQHF.

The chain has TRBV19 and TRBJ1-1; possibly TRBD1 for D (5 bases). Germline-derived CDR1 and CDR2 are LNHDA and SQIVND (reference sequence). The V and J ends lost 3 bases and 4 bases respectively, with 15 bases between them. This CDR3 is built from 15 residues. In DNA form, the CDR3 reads TGTGCCAGTAGTATCGGCGACAGCGCAGTCACTGAAGCTTTCTTT. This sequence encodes CASSIGDSAVTEAFF.

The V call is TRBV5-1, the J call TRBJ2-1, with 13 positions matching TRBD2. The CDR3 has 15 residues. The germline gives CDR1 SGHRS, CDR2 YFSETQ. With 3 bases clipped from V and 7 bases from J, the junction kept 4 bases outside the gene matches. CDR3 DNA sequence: TGCGCCAGCAGCTCGGGACTAGCGGGGTCAAATGAGCAGTTCTTC. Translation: CASSSGLAGSNEQFF.

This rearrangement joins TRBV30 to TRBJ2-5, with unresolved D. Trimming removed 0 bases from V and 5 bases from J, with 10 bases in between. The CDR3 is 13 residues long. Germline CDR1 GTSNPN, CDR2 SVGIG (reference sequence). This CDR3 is CAWSVRLRETQYF. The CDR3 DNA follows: TGTGCCTGGAGTGTACGACTCCGGGAGACCCAGTACTTC.

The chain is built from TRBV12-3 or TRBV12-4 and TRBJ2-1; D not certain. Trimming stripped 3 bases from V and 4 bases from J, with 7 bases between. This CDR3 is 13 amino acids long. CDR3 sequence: CASSLGYYNEQFF. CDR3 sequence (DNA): TGTGCCAGCAGTTTGGGCTATTACAATGAGCAGTTCTTC.

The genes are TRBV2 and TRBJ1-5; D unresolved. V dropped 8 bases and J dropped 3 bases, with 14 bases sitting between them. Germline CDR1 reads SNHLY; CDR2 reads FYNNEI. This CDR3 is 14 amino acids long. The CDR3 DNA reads TGTGCCAGCGGAGACTCCCTGGTCAATCAGCCCCAGCATTTT. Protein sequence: CASGDSLVNQPQHF.

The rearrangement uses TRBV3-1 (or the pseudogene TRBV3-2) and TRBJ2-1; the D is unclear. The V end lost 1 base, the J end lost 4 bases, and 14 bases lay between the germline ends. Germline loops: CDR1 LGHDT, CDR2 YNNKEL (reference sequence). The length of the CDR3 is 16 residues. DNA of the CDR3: TGTGCCAGCAGCCAAGGGATTGGCTTGATGTACAATGAGCAGTTCTTC. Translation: CASSQGIGLMYNEQFF.

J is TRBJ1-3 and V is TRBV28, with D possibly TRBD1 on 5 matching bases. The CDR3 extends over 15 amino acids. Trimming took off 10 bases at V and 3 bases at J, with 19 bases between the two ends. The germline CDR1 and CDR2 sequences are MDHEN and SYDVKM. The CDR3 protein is CAITKWGDGGNTIYF. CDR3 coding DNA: TGTGCCATCACAAAGTGGGGGGACGGTGGAAACACCATATATTTT.

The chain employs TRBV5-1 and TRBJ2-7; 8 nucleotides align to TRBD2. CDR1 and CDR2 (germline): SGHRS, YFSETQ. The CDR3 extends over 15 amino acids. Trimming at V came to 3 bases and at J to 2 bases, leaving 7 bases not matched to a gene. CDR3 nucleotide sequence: TGCGCCAGCAGCTACAGCGGGGGCCAGACCTACGAGCAGTACTTC. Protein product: CASSYSGGQTYEQYF.

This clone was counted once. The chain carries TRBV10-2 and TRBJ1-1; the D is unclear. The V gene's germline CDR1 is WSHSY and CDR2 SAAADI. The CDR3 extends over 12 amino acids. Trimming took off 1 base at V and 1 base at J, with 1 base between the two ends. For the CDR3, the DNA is TGCGCCAGCAGTGAGTGGAACACTGAAGCTTTCTTT. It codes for CASSEWNTEAFF.

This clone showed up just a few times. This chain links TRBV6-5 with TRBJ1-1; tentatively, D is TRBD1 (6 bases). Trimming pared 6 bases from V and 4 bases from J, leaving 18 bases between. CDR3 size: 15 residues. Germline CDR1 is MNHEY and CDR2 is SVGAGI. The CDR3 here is CASSRRQAGVTEAFF. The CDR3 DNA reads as TGTGCCAGCAGCCGCCGACAGGCGGGTGTCACTGAAGCTTTCTTT.

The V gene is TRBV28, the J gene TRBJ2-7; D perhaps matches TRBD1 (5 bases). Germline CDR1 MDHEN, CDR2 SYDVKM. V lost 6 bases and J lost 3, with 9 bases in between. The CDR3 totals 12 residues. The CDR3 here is CASRPTGYEQYF. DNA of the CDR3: TGTGCCAGCAGGCCTACAGGCTACGAGCAGTACTTC.

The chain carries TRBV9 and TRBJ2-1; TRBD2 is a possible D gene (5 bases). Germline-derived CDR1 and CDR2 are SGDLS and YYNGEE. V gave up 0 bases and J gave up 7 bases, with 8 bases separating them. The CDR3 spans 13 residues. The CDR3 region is CASSVATGNEQFF. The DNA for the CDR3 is TGTGCCAGCAGCGTAGCTACGGGAAATGAGCAGTTCTTC.

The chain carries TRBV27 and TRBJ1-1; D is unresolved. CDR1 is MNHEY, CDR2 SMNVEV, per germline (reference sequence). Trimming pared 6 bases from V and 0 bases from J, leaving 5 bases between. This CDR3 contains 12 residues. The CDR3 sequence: CASRRMNTEAFF. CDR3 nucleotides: TGTGCCAGCAGACGCATGAACACTGAAGCTTTCTTT.

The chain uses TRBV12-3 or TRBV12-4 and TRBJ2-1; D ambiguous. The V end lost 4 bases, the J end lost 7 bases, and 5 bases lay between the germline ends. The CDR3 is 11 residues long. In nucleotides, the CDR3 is TGTGCCAGCAGTTCCGAAAATGAGCAGTTCTTC. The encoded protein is CASSSENEQFF.

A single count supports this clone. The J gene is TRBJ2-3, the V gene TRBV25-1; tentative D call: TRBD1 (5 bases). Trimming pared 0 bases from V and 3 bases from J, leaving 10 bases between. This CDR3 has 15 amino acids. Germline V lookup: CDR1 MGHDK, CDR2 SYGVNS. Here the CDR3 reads CASSEYTRQTDTQYF. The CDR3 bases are TGTGCCAGCAGTGAATATACCCGACAGACAGATACGCAGTATTTT.

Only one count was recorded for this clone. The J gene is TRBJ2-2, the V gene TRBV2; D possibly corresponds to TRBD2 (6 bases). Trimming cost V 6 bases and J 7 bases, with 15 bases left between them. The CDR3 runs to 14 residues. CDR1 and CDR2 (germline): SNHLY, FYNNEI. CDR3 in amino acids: CASRPIAALGELFF. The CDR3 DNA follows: TGTGCCAGCAGACCAATAGCGGCCCTCGGGGAGCTGTTTTTT.

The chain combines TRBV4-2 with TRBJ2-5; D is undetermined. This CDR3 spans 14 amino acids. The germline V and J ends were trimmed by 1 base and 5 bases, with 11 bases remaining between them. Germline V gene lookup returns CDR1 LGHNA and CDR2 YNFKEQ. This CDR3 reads CASSQGNGPETQYF. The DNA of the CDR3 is TGTGCCAGCAGCCAAGGTAACGGGCCCGAGACCCAGTACTTC.

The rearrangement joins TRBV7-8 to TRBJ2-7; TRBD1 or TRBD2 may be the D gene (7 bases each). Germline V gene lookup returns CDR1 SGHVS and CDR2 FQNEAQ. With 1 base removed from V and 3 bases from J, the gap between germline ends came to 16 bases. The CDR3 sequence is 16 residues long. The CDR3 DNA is TGTGCCAGCAGCTTAGAATCGCCAGGGGGGGACTACGAGCAGTACTTC. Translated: CASSLESPGGDYEQYF. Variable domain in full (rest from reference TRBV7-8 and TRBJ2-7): GAGVSQSPRYKVAKRGQDVALRCDPISGHVSLFWYQQALGQGPEFLTYFQNEAQLDKSGLPSDRFFAERPEGSVSTLKIQRTQQEDSAVYLCASSLESPGGDYEQYFGPGTRLTVT.

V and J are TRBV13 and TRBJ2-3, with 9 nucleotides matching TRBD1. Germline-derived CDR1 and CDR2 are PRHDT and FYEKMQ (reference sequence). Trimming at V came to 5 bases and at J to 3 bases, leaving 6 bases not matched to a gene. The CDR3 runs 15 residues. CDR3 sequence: CASSEDRGRTDTQYF. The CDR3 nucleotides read TGTGCCAGCAGCGAGGACAGGGGAAGGACAGATACGCAGTATTTT.

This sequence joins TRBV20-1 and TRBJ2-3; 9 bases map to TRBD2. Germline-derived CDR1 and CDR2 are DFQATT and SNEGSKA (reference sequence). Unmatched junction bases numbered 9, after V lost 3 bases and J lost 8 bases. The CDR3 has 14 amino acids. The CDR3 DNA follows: TGCAGTGCTAGTGCGTCTAGCGGGATCGCTACGCAGTATTTT. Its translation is CSASASSGIATQYF.

CDR3 protein: CASSLGFPRADTQYF. The CDR3 nucleotides read TGTGCCAGCAGCTTAGGATTTCCACGGGCAGATACGCAGTATTTT. The V and J genes are TRBV7-2 and TRBJ2-3, with D unclear. V was clipped by 1 base and J by 4 bases, with 12 bases between them. The CDR3 is 15 residues long. Germline V CDR1 and CDR2: SGHTA, FQGNSA. Combining the CDR3 with reference TRBV7-2 and TRBJ2-3 gives the whole variable domain GAGVSQSPSNKVTEKGKDVELRCDPISGHTALYWYRQSLGQGLEFLIYFQGNSAPDKSGLPSDRFSAERTGGSVSTLTIQRTQQEDSAVYLCASSLGFPRADTQYFGPGTRLTVL.

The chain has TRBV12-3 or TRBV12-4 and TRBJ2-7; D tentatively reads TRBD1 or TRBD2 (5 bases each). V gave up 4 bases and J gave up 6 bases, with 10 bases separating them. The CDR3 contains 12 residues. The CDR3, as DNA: TGTGCCAGCAGTTCGGGACGGGGCGAGCAGTACTTC. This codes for CASSSGRGEQYF.

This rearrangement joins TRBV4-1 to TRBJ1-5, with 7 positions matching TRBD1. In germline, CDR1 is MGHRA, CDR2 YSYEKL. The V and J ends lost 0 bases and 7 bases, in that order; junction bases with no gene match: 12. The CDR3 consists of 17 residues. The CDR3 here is CASSQEYGLQGEQPQHF. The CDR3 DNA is TGCGCCAGCAGCCAAGAGTACGGGTTGCAGGGGGAACAGCCCCAGCATTTT.